This entry features one TCR beta chain sequence. Its target is unknown. This CDR3 comprises 16 residues. With 3 bases clipped from V and 7 bases from J, the junction kept 11 bases outside the gene matches. The V gene's germline CDR1 is SGDLS and CDR2 YYNGEE. This entry is derived from a study of CD8 T cells in Susac syndrome. Study-wide points: The study's TCR sequencing and HLA analysis drew on a certain number of individuals. That number was acknowledged as relatively small.

An input of about 0.45 to 1 ug of RNA was subjected to reverse transcription using random hexamers. TCRdb fed the immunoSEQ multiplex PCR reads into MiXCR, producing one record per CDR3 protein. Altogether 150,000 to 200,000 distinct CDR3 sequences are present, over 90% being singletons, with the ten largest covering approximately 0.16%. The sequence was obtained from a human donor with Susac syndrome. The rearrangement links TRBV9 to TRBJ2-1; 9 nucleotides match TRBD1. Sequenced sample: CD8+ T cells from PBMCs. The DNA of the CDR3 is TGTGCCAGCAGCGCATCAACGGGACAGGGCGGGAATGAGCAGTTCTTC. Protein sequence: CASSASTGQGGNEQFF.